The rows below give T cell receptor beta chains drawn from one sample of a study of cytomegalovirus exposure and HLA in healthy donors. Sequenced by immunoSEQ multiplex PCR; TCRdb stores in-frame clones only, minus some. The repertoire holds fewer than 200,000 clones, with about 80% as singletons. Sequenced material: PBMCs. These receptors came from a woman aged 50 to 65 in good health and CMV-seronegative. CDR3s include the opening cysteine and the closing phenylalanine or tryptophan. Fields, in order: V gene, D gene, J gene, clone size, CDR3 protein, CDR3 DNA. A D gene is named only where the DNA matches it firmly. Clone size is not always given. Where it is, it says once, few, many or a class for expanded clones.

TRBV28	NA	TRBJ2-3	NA	CASRVRELDTQYF	TGTGCCAGCCGGGTTAGGGAGCTGGATACGCAGTATTTT
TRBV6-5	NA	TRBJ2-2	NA	CASKFIAENTGELFF	TGTGCCAGCAAATTCATAGCGGAGAACACCGGGGAGCTGTTTTTT
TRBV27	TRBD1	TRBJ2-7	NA	CASRPRGQVGTPSEYEQYF	TGTGCCAGCAGGCCCAGGGGACAGGTCGGAACCCCGTCAGAATACGAGCAGTACTTC
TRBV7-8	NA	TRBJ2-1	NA	CASSLAQGGSYNEQFF	TGTGCCAGCAGCTTAGCACAGGGGGGGTCCTACAATGAGCAGTTCTTC
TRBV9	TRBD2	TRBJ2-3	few	CASSVGGRWADTQYF	TGTGCCAGCAGCGTGGGCGGGAGGTGGGCAGATACGCAGTATTTT
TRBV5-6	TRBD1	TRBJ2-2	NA	CASNNDRENTGELFF	TGTGCCAGCAACAATGACAGGGAGAACACCGGGGAGCTGTTTTTT
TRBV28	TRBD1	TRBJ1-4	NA	CASTPSGTGFEKLFF	TGTGCCAGCACCCCCTCCGGGACAGGGTTTGAAAAACTGTTTTTT
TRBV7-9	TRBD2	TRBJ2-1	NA	CSSSHRAGSSYNEQFF	TGTTCCAGCAGCCACCGAGCGGGGAGCTCCTACAATGAGCAGTTCTTC
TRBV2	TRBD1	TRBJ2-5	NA	CASSSRGQPETQYF	TGTGCCAGCAGTAGCCGGGGACAGCCGGAGACCCAGTACTTC
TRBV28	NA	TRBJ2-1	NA	CASSLAGRYNEQFF	TGTGCCAGCAGTTTAGCAGGGCGCTACAATGAGCAGTTCTTC
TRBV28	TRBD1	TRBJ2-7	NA	CASSLLTGSGEQYF	TGTGCCAGCTCCTTATTGACAGGGTCGGGCGAGCAGTACTTC